What follows are 10 T cell receptor beta chains derived from one specimen sequenced in a study of beta chain features in type 1 diabetes. Study-wide results and caveats: Significant though moderate, a shortening of TCRB CDR3s appeared in all four CD4+ subsets of Type 1 diabetes patients.

What was sequenced were expressed TCRB transcripts, since all of the isolated RNA had been reverse transcribed. The repertoire was sequenced with immunoSEQ multiplex PCR; TCRdb's copy has only in-frame clones and lacks some. Found here are 250,000 or so clones, approximately 13% of them singletons; the top ten hold almost 0.02%. Their target antigens are unknown. Material: naive CD4+ T cells from blood. Receptors were obtained from a man aged 25 to 45 with type 1 diabetes.

This clone appeared a few times. The same CDR3 is also encoded by other DNA sequences in this sample. The J gene is TRBJ2-1, the V gene TRBV5-1; D unclear. Per the germline V gene, CDR1 is SGHRS and CDR2 is YFSETQ. Between the trimmed V and J ends, which lost 0 bases and 0 bases, there was a span of 10 bases. CDR3 length: 16 residues. The chain's CDR3 is CASSLGGGSSYNEQFF. For the CDR3, the DNA is TGCGCCAGCAGCTTGGGCGGCGGTAGCTCCTACAATGAGCAGTTCTTC.

This clone has a handful of counts. V and J are TRBV19 and TRBJ1-5; TRBD1 matches 11 bases. J was trimmed by 1 base and V by 1 base; bases with no gene match: 3. The CDR3 contains 17 residues. Germline V lookup: CDR1 LNHDA, CDR2 SQIVND (reference sequence). The CDR3 region has the DNA TGTGCCAGTAGTATAGGGACAGGGGGCCTGAGCAATCAGCCCCAGCATTTT. Its protein product is CASSIGTGGLSNQPQHF.

This rearrangement joins TRBV4-2 to TRBJ2-5; 13 bases are shared with TRBD2. This CDR3 has 16 residues. Germline loops: CDR1 LGHNA, CDR2 YNFKEQ. Losses at the gene ends were 4 bases for V and 2 bases for J; bases not matched to a gene: 4. The CDR3 reads CASSRTSGGTQETQYF. The CDR3 nucleotides read TGTGCCAGCAGCCGGACTAGCGGGGGCACACAAGAGACCCAGTACTTC.

The gene calls are TRBV30 and TRBJ1-4, with a weak D call TRBD1 (6 bases). The V end lost 3 bases, the J end lost 8 bases, and 16 bases lay between the germline ends. The CDR3 runs 14 residues. Germline V lookup: CDR1 GTSNPN, CDR2 SVGIG (reference sequence). The CDR3 region is CAWRGQGPGEKLFF. The DNA of the CDR3 is TGTGCCTGGAGGGGGCAGGGGCCTGGGGAAAAACTGTTTTTT. Filled out from reference TRBV30 and TRBJ1-4, the complete variable domain reads SQTIHQWPATLVQPVGSPLSLECTVEGTSNPNLYWYRQAAGRGLQLLFYSVGIGQISSEVPQNLSASRPQDRQFILSSKKLLLSDSGFYLCAWRGQGPGEKLFFGSGTQLSVL.

The CDR3 DNA follows: TGCAGTGCTGGGGACTACTACGAGCAGTACTTC. It yields the protein CSAGDYYEQYF. This rearrangement joins TRBV20-1 to TRBJ2-7; 7 bases fit TRBD2. Trimming at V came to 5 bases and at J to 3 bases, leaving 1 base not matched to a gene. This CDR3 region has 11 residues. Germline V gene lookup returns CDR1 DFQATT and CDR2 SNEGSKA (reference sequence).

This clone was observed a few times. V usage is TRBV27 and J usage is TRBJ2-7; D may be TRBD1 (5 bases). This CDR3 comprises 15 residues. Germline lookup yields CDR1 MNHEY and CDR2 SMNVEV (reference sequence). V dropped 3 bases and J dropped 0 bases, with 12 bases sitting between them. The CDR3 protein is CASSLGRKSSYEQYF. CDR3 DNA sequence: TGTGCCAGCAGTTTGGGGCGGAAGAGCTCCTACGAGCAGTACTTC.

A few counts support this clone. This chain uses TRBV7-2 with TRBJ2-3; D might be TRBD2 (6 bases). CDR1 and CDR2 (germline): SGHTA, FQGNSA. V dropped 6 bases and J dropped 6 bases, with 16 bases sitting between them. The length of the CDR3 is 14 residues. The CDR3 nucleotides are TGTGCCAGCAGTATTGGGACTTCAAAGGATACGCAGTATTTT. Protein sequence: CASSIGTSKDTQYF.

The gene calls are TRBV9 and TRBJ2-3, with 9 bases lining up with TRBD2. This CDR3 spans 16 amino acids. V was clipped by 4 bases and J by 0 bases; unmatched bases: 6. Germline V lookup: CDR1 SGDLS, CDR2 YYNGEE. The CDR3 DNA reads TGTGCCAGCAGCTTACGACTAGCGGAAAGCACAGATACGCAGTATTTT. Amino acids: CASSLRLAESTDTQYF.

This chain uses TRBV6-5 with TRBJ1-4; TRBD1 matches at 7 bases. The CDR3 covers 14 residues. CDR1 is MNHEY, CDR2 SVGAGI, per germline. Germline trimming cut 6 bases from V and 7 bases from J; bases unmatched to any gene: 8. CDR3 in DNA: TGTGCCAGCAGAACCGACAGGGAGGCTGAAAAACTGTTTTTT. As protein: CASRTDREAEKLFF.

J is TRBJ2-7 and V is TRBV5-1, with D maybe TRBD2 (5 bases). The CDR3 sequence is 13 residues long. The germline gives CDR1 SGHRS, CDR2 YFSETQ. The V end was cut by 3 bases, the J end by 4 bases, with 11 bases between. The CDR3 is CASSYRTEYEQYF. The CDR3 DNA reads as TGCGCCAGCAGCTACCGGACTGAGTACGAGCAGTACTTC.